A single sample gave rise to the 32 T cell receptor beta chains below, sequenced in a study of control samples from healthy donors and cancer patients. Using immunoSEQ multiplex PCR, the repertoire was profiled, and TCRdb retains in-frame clones only, with some absent. Seen here are about 130,000 clones, approximately 90% observed once, and the top ten hold about 2.5%. The sequenced sample consisted of blood. These TCRs come from a man between 40 and 49 years old in good health.

J is TRBJ1-3 and V is TRBV30, with 7 bases that match TRBD1. The CDR3 contains 15 residues. Germline V gene data show CDR1 as GTSNPN and CDR2 as SVGIG (reference sequence). V lost 0 bases, J lost 0 bases, and 2 bases stayed unmatched. The CDR3 region is CAWSVRGASGNTIYF. The CDR3 DNA follows: TGTGCCTGGAGTGTCAGGGGGGCCTCTGGAAACACCATATATTTT.

CDR3 region: CASSWQRGGGDTQYF. CDR3 DNA: TGTGCCAGCAGCTGGCAGCGGGGGGGTGGAGATACGCAGTATTTT. The chain joins TRBV7-9 to TRBJ2-3; 10 bases agree with TRBD2. Germline CDR1 SEHNR, CDR2 FQNEAQ (reference sequence). This CDR3 has 15 amino acids. Trimming at V came to 4 bases and at J to 5 bases, leaving 6 bases not matched to a gene.

The genes are TRBV5-5 and TRBJ2-6, with a possible D match to TRBD2 (5 bases). Germline V gene sequence: CDR1 SGHKS, CDR2 YYEKEE (reference sequence). The CDR3 is made up of 16 amino acids. Trimming took 0 bases from V and 2 from J, leaving 9 bases between them. This CDR3 is CASSLEGVPGANVLTF. Here the CDR3 DNA reads TGTGCCAGCAGCTTGGAGGGAGTCCCTGGGGCCAACGTCCTGACTTTC. Based on the CDR3 plus reference TRBV5-5 and TRBJ2-6, the full variable domain is DAGVTQSPTHLIKTRGQQVTLRCSPISGHKSVSWYQQVLGQGPQFIFQYYEKEERGRGNFPDRFSARQFPNYSSELNVNALLLGDSALYLCASSLEGVPGANVLTFGAGSRLTVL.

This clone was found a few times. CDR3 nucleotide sequence: TGTGCCAGCATCTTAAATCCAGGGACAGGCTCCTACGAGCAGTACTTC. Protein product: CASILNPGTGSYEQYF. V and J are TRBV6-6 and TRBJ2-7; the match to TRBD1 covers 8 bases. V lost 7 bases and J lost 0; bases outside the gene matches: 11. This CDR3 has 16 amino acids. Germline V lookup: CDR1 MNHNY, CDR2 SVGAGI (reference sequence).

J is TRBJ2-1 and V is TRBV7-2, with a tentative D call TRBD2 (7 bases). Germline V gene data show CDR1 as SGHTA and CDR2 as FQGNSA. Trimming cost V 3 bases and J 8 bases, with 14 bases left between them. The length of the CDR3 is 14 residues. The CDR3 here is CASSFRGGLDEQFF. CDR3 nucleotide sequence: TGTGCCAGCAGCTTTAGGGGGGGGCTCGATGAGCAGTTCTTC.

The chain carries TRBV6-5 and TRBJ1-2; no clear D gene. The germline CDR1 and CDR2 sequences are MNHEY and SVGAGI. The CDR3 totals 15 residues. Trimming took off 6 bases at V and 3 bases at J, with 17 bases between the two ends. In nucleotides, the CDR3 is TGTGCCAGCAGCGGTAGACTGGAGAGAGACTATGGCTACACCTTC. This sequence encodes CASSGRLERDYGYTF.

The rearrangement joins TRBV5-4 to TRBJ2-2; D gene uncertain. CDR3 size: 15 residues. V was shortened by 0 bases and J by 1 base, with 7 bases between the two germline ends. From germline, CDR1 is SGHNT and CDR2 YYREEE (reference sequence). CDR3 coding DNA: TGTGCCAGCAGCTTGGGGACCGAGAACACCGGGGAGCTGTTTTTT. Amino acids: CASSLGTENTGELFF.

The chain uses TRBV7-8 and TRBJ2-7; 8 bases fit TRBD1. Germline V gene lookup returns CDR1 SGHVS and CDR2 FQNEAQ. This CDR3 has 13 residues. The V gene end was trimmed by 6 bases and the J gene end by 6 bases; junction bases not matched to a gene: 7. The CDR3 here is CASSLRGRIEQYF. CDR3 bases: TGTGCCAGCAGTCTCAGGGGGCGTATCGAGCAGTACTTC.

This clone came up once. The chain recombines TRBV28 with TRBJ1-2, with 9 positions matching TRBD1. CDR1 is MDHEN, CDR2 SYDVKM, per germline. V dropped 5 bases and J dropped 6; count of bases not matched to a gene: 7. CDR3 length: 14 residues. Here the CDR3 DNA reads TGTGCCAGCAGTCAGGGACAGGGAAGGGATGGCTACACCTTC. Encoded protein: CASSQGQGRDGYTF.

The sample holds one count of this clone. This chain connects TRBV27 to TRBJ1-5, with 7 bases matching TRBD1. This CDR3 is built from 21 residues. V gave up 4 bases and J gave up 1 base; unmatched junction bases: 22. Germline CDR1 reads MNHEY; CDR2 reads SMNVEV (reference sequence). The CDR3 bases are TGTGCCAGCAGTTCCCTCCGCGGAACAGGGGAAGGGCTAGTAAGCAATCAGCCCCAGCATTTT. This gives the protein CASSSLRGTGEGLVSNQPQHF.

The gene calls are TRBV5-1 and TRBJ1-4; a possible D gene is TRBD1 (5 bases). Germline values: CDR1 SGHRS, CDR2 YFSETQ. This CDR3 region has 13 residues. V gave up 0 bases and J gave up 7 bases, with 7 bases separating them. As DNA, the CDR3 is TGCGCCAGCAGCTTGGGGGGCAGTGAAAAACTGTTTTTT. Translated, it gives CASSLGGSEKLFF. Full variable domain (missing parts from reference TRBV5-1 and TRBJ1-4): KAGVTQTPRYLIKTRGQQVTLSCSPISGHRSVSWYQQTPGQGLQFLFEYFSETQRNKGNFPGRFSGRQFSNSRSEMNVSTLELGDSALYLCASSLGGSEKLFFGSGTQLSVL.

The V and J genes are TRBV5-5 and TRBJ2-2; possibly TRBD1 or TRBD2 for D (5 bases each). The CDR3 covers 15 residues. Between the trimmed V and J ends, which lost 5 bases and 7 bases, there was a span of 18 bases. CDR1 is SGHKS, CDR2 YYEKEE, per germline (reference sequence). CDR3 in DNA: TGTGCCAGCAGACCCACGGGACCCCGGGTCGGGGAGCTGTTTTTT. It encodes CASRPTGPRVGELFF.

The chain employs TRBV4-1 and TRBJ2-7, with 14 nucleotides matching TRBD2. Germline V CDR1 and CDR2: MGHRA, YSYEKL. The V segment lost 2 bases and the J segment 6 bases; nucleotides outside the gene matches: 6. The CDR3 length is 16 residues. The CDR3 DNA reads as TGCGCCAGCAGCCAAAGGGGACTAGCGGGGGTAGGCGAGCAGTACTTC. Encoded protein: CASSQRGLAGVGEQYF.

V and J are TRBV12-3 or TRBV12-4 and TRBJ2-7; D ambiguous. V was shortened by 4 bases and J by 2 bases, with 6 bases between the two germline ends. This CDR3 contains 12 residues. CDR3 sequence reads: CASSYQPYEQYF. CDR3 nucleotides: TGTGCCAGCAGTTATCAACCCTACGAGCAGTACTTC.

CDR3 loop: CASSQVGGHEQFF. The CDR3 nucleotides read TGTGCCAGCAGCCAAGTGGGGGGTCATGAGCAGTTCTTC. The chain combines TRBV4-2 with TRBJ2-1, with D maybe TRBD2 (6 bases). This CDR3 is 13 amino acids long. Trimming cost V 1 base and J 8 bases, with 9 bases left between them. The germline V gene encodes CDR1 LGHNA and CDR2 YNFKEQ.

As for this clone: The same CDR3 also results from other DNA sequences found in this sample. The J gene is TRBJ2-7, the V gene TRBV5-6; D remains ambiguous. CDR3 length equals 11 residues. The germline V and J ends were trimmed by 0 bases and 3 bases, with 1 base remaining between them. Germline assignment: CDR1 SGHDT and CDR2 YYEEEE. The chain's CDR3 is CASSLDYEQYF. Written as DNA, the CDR3 is TGTGCCAGCAGCTTGGACTACGAGCAGTACTTC.

The CDR3 DNA reads TGTGCCAGCAGCCCCCACAGTGGGAGGATTATCCCCTACGAGCAGTACTTC. It is translated as CASSPHSGRIIPYEQYF. The J gene is TRBJ2-7, the V gene TRBV9; perhaps TRBD2 as D (6 bases). V lost 4 bases and J lost 2, with 22 bases in between. Germline V CDR1 and CDR2: SGDLS, YYNGEE. The CDR3 length is 17 residues.

This clone was counted a few times. This sequence joins TRBV6-4 and TRBJ2-1; tentative D call: TRBD2 (5 bases). The germline gives CDR1 MRHNA, CDR2 SNTAGT. Between the trimmed V and J ends, which lost 0 bases and 9 bases, there was a span of 9 bases. This CDR3 contains 13 residues. The CDR3 bases are TGTGCCAGCAGTGACTCCCTAGGAGGTGAGCAGTTCTTC. Translation gives CASSDSLGGEQFF.

The rearrangement links TRBV25-1 to TRBJ2-2, with 7 bases lining up with TRBD1. Trimming at V came to 6 bases and at J to 6 bases, leaving 7 bases not matched to a gene. Germline CDR1 and CDR2: MGHDK and SYGVNS. The CDR3 spans 14 residues. CDR3 DNA: TGTGCCAGCAGGAGACAGGGTGAATCCGGGGAGCTGTTTTTT. The encoded protein is CASRRQGESGELFF.

This chain joins TRBV7-9 and TRBJ2-7, with unresolved D. The CDR3 runs to 13 residues. Germline V gene data show CDR1 as SEHNR and CDR2 as FQNEAQ (reference sequence). V lost 1 base and J 7 bases, leaving 11 bases between the germline ends. CDR3 in DNA: TGTGCCAGCAGCTTAGATCCGTCGCGTGAGCAGTACTTC. Translation gives CASSLDPSREQYF.

The rearrangement uses TRBV7-9 and TRBJ1-6; no definite D call. The germline gives CDR1 SEHNR, CDR2 FQNEAQ (reference sequence). The CDR3 covers 13 residues. The V and J ends lost 3 bases and 8 bases respectively, with 8 bases between them. The CDR3 region has the DNA TGTGCCAGCAGCTTTGAGATCGATTCACCCCTCCACTTT. This sequence encodes CASSFEIDSPLHF.

This rearrangement joins TRBV4-1 to TRBJ1-3; 7 positions agree with TRBD1. This CDR3 comprises 14 residues. Germline loops: CDR1 MGHRA, CDR2 YSYEKL. Losses at the gene ends were 4 bases for V and 8 bases for J; bases not matched to a gene: 8. Written as DNA, the CDR3 is TGCGCCAGCAGCCTAATAGGGACAGACTACACCATATATTTT. Its protein is CASSLIGTDYTIYF.

V gene TRBV7-3 combines with J gene TRBJ2-1; a weak D match, TRBD1 (6 bases). Germline V gene sequence: CDR1 SGHTA, CDR2 FQGTGA. The CDR3 is made up of 15 amino acids. With 4 bases removed from V and 9 bases from J, the gap between germline ends came to 19 bases. The CDR3 DNA sequence: TGTGCCAGCAGCTCCCCCGGACAGCGGTCCCCTGAGCAGTTCTTC. Translation gives CASSSPGQRSPEQFF.

This clone showed up just a few times. This rearrangement joins TRBV6-6 to TRBJ1-2; D is ambiguous. This CDR3 contains 13 residues. Trimming removed 5 bases at V and 6 bases at J, with 13 bases between. Germline lookup yields CDR1 MNHNY and CDR2 SVGAGI (reference sequence). Written as DNA, the CDR3 is TGTGCCAGCAGTGGACCGTCGGTGGATGGCTACACCTTC. Amino acids: CASSGPSVDGYTF.

CDR3 coding DNA: TGTGCCAGCAGTGAAAGGGCAGGAAGACTCACAGATACGCAGTATTTT. This sequence encodes CASSERAGRLTDTQYF. This chain links TRBV2 with TRBJ2-3; D not certain. With 2 bases removed from V and 2 bases from J, the gap between germline ends came to 14 bases. The CDR3 spans 16 residues. The germline V gene has CDR1 SNHLY and CDR2 FYNNEI.

The chain recombines TRBV5-1 with TRBJ2-3; possibly TRBD2 for D (6 bases). Germline loops: CDR1 SGHRS, CDR2 YFSETQ. Trimming removed 3 bases at V and 5 bases at J, with 19 bases between. The CDR3 loop spans 16 amino acids. Here the CDR3 DNA reads TGCGCCAGCAGCTCCGATGTGGGCGGGGTCGGAGATACGCAGTATTTT. Its protein is CASSSDVGGVGDTQYF.

The V call is TRBV28, the J call TRBJ1-2, with 8 positions matching TRBD1. J was trimmed by 8 bases and V by 5 bases; bases with no gene match: 13. The CDR3 is made up of 15 amino acids. Germline assignment: CDR1 MDHEN and CDR2 SYDVKM. The CDR3 spells CASSLRDRRIRGYTF. Written as DNA, the CDR3 is TGTGCCAGCAGTCTCAGGGACAGGCGTATTAGGGGCTACACCTTC.

The gene calls are TRBV11-1 and TRBJ1-1; 8 bases match TRBD1. The ends lost 6 bases at V and 0 bases at J; junction bases unmatched: 6. The CDR3 is 15 residues long. Germline V gene lookup returns CDR1 SGHAT and CDR2 FQDESV (reference sequence). The CDR3 nucleotides read TGTGCCAGCAGTCAAACAGGGGGTTTGAACACTGAAGCTTTCTTT. Translation: CASSQTGGLNTEAFF.

This clone occurred once. The V and J genes are TRBV5-1 and TRBJ2-5; 10 nucleotides line up with TRBD1. The CDR3 contains 16 residues. Per the germline V gene, CDR1 is SGHRS and CDR2 is YFSETQ. The ends lost 4 bases at V and 7 bases at J; junction bases unmatched: 13. CDR3 sequence (DNA): TGCGCCAGCAGCCTAGACAGGGGGCGATCATTTGGGACCCAGTACTTC. As protein: CASSLDRGRSFGTQYF.

This chain connects TRBV2 to TRBJ1-1; D unclear. The germline CDR1 and CDR2 sequences are SNHLY and FYNNEI. Trimming took off 4 bases at V and 4 bases at J, with 7 bases between the two ends. This CDR3 is built from 12 residues. CDR3 loop: CASSGWGTEAFF. The CDR3 DNA follows: TGTGCCAGCAGTGGGTGGGGCACTGAAGCTTTCTTT. The full variable domain, its missing parts supplied by reference TRBV2 and TRBJ1-1, is EPEVTQTPSHQVTQMGQEVILRCVPISNHLYFYWYRQILGQKVEFLVSFYNNEISEKSEIFDDQFSVERPDGSNFTLKIRSTKLEDSAMYFCASSGWGTEAFFGQGTRLTVV.

The rearrangement joins TRBV28 to TRBJ1-6; no reliable D call. CDR1 is MDHEN, CDR2 SYDVKM, per germline. With 10 bases removed from V and 5 bases from J, the gap between germline ends came to 12 bases. This CDR3 spans 13 amino acids. The CDR3 sequence: CAIGGLNNSPLHF. CDR3 DNA: TGTGCCATTGGAGGGTTGAATAATTCACCCCTCCACTTT.

The CDR3 loop is CASSPMPGINTIYF. CDR3 DNA: TGTGCCAGCAGCCCCATGCCGGGGATCAACACCATATATTTT. The V gene is TRBV3-1 (or the pseudogene TRBV3-2), the J gene TRBJ1-3; D unresolved. V gave up 4 bases and J gave up 7 bases, with 14 bases separating them. The germline V gene encodes CDR1 LGHDT and CDR2 YNNKEL (reference sequence). The CDR3 extends over 14 amino acids.